The clone carrying this TCR beta chain was observed a handful of times. Antigen: not known. The time point here: pre-sensitization, week 0. Treatment reported: therapeutic diphenylcyclopropenone sensitization with weekly scalp DPC. This entry comes from a study of human T cells and chemical hapten exposure. Study context: Upper back patch tests used 0.01% DPC, scored after 6 days.

Study observations and caveats: Donors' alopecia may make their immune response differ from healthy people's. DPC sensitization left the count of TCRs above 1 in 1000 unchanged.

The library tagged each cDNA molecule with unique molecular identifiers. TCRdb fed the RACE reads into MiXCR, producing one record per CDR3 protein. The sample contains 250,000 to 300,000 distinct CDR3 sequences, 7.7% of which appear only once. This CDR3 contains 11 residues. Trimming removed 0 bases at V and 5 bases at J, with 4 bases between. Germline CDR1 and CDR2: SQVTM and ANQGSEA. This receptor was identified in a man aged 18 to 29 with alopecia areata. Some clones in this sample may be carry-over from other donors' samples. Sequenced here: whole blood, sampled in connection with sensitization to the hapten diphenylcyclopropenone (DPC). This chain connects TRBV29-1 to TRBJ1-2; unclear D gene. DNA for the CDR3: TGCAGCGTTGAAGAATTGTATGGCTACACCTTC. This gives the protein CSVEELYGYTF. The full variable domain, its missing parts supplied by reference TRBV29-1 and TRBJ1-2, is SAVISQKPSRDICQRGTSLTIQCQVDSQVTMMFWYRQQPGQSLTLIATANQGSEATYESGFVIDKFPISRPNLTFSTLTVSNMSPEDSSIYLCSVEELYGYTFGSGTRLTVV.